One sample yielded the 9 T cell receptor beta chains listed below, sequenced in a study of cytomegalovirus exposure and HLA in healthy donors. Primers for the PCR totalled 60 Vbeta and 13 Jbeta. Clones were sequenced by immunoSEQ multiplex PCR, and TCRdb holds only the in-frame ones, with some missing. The sample has some 140,000 clones; 70% to 80% are singletons. Sequenced: PBMCs. These receptors came from a man younger than 40 in good health and CMV-seronegative.

The V and J genes are TRBV5-4 and TRBJ2-1; 10 bases agree with TRBD2. The germline gives CDR1 SGHNT, CDR2 YYREEE (reference sequence). The CDR3 consists of 15 residues. V lost 4 bases to trimming and J lost 2 bases; unmatched junction nucleotides: 3. CDR3: CASSPGTSAYNEQFF. CDR3 nucleotides: TGTGCCAGCAGCCCGGGGACTAGCGCCTACAATGAGCAGTTCTTC.

The rearrangement uses TRBV5-1 and TRBJ2-7; 9 nucleotides line up with TRBD1. The CDR3 totals 13 residues. Germline loops: CDR1 SGHRS, CDR2 YFSETQ. The ends lost 4 bases at V and 7 bases at J; junction bases unmatched: 6. This chain's CDR3 is CASSQGQGKEQYF. The CDR3 DNA is TGCGCCAGCAGCCAGGGACAGGGAAAGGAGCAGTACTTC.

This rearrangement joins TRBV27 to TRBJ2-2; 7 nucleotides align to TRBD2. The J segment lost 7 bases and the V segment lost 5 bases, leaving 13 bases of the junction unmatched. This CDR3 is 16 amino acids long. Per the germline V gene, CDR1 is MNHEY and CDR2 is SMNVEV (reference sequence). The CDR3 DNA follows: TGTGCCAGCAGTGGGGGTCGCAGCGGGGTGATCGGGGAGCTGTTTTTT. It specifies CASSGGRSGVIGELFF.

The V call is TRBV5-1, the J call TRBJ2-1, with 12 bases matching TRBD2. The trim removed 4 bases at V and 1 base at J, leaving 3 bases unmatched. Germline loops: CDR1 SGHRS, CDR2 YFSETQ. This CDR3 region has 16 residues. Here the CDR3 reads CASSTTSGGSYNEQFF. The CDR3 nucleotides read TGCGCCAGCAGCACAACTAGCGGGGGGTCCTACAATGAGCAGTTCTTC.

The CDR3 sequence is CASSLEDSYGYTF. The CDR3 DNA is TGCGCCAGCAGCTTGGAGGACTCTTATGGCTACACCTTC. This chain uses TRBV5-1 with TRBJ1-2; D is uncertain. V gave up 0 bases and J gave up 5 bases, with 8 bases separating them. The germline gives CDR1 SGHRS, CDR2 YFSETQ. CDR3 length: 13 amino acids.

V is TRBV6-1 and J is TRBJ2-2, with 7 positions matching TRBD2. Per the germline V gene, CDR1 is MNHNS and CDR2 is SASEGT. After removal of 2 bases from V and 1 base from J, the junction contained 4 bases not matched to a gene. The CDR3 runs to 16 residues. DNA of the CDR3: TGTGCCAGCAGTGAATTAGCGGGCGGGAACACCGGGGAGCTGTTTTTT. Its translation: CASSELAGGNTGELFF.

The chain is built from TRBV11-2 and TRBJ1-6; TRBD1 aligns across 10 bases. This CDR3 region has 15 residues. The germline V gene has CDR1 SGHAT and CDR2 FQNNGV. The V and J ends lost 1 base and 10 bases, in that order; junction bases with no gene match: 4. CDR3 sequence (DNA): TGTGCCAGCAGCTTAGGGGGACAGGGGCAATCACCCCTCCACTTT. It encodes CASSLGGQGQSPLHF. The full variable domain, completed using reference TRBV11-2 and TRBJ1-6, is EAGVAQSPRYKIIEKRQSVAFWCNPISGHATLYWYQQILGQGPKLLIQFQNNGVVDDSQLPKDRFSAERLKGVDSTLKIQPAKLEDSAVYLCASSLGGQGQSPLHFGNGTRLTVT.

V gene TRBV28 combines with J gene TRBJ1-3; no definite D call. The V end was cut by 6 bases, the J end by 0 bases, with 15 bases between. The CDR3 covers 16 residues. Germline V gene data show CDR1 as MDHEN and CDR2 as SYDVKM. The CDR3 loop reads CASSYLQSISGNTIYF. In nucleotides, the CDR3 is TGTGCCAGCAGCTACTTACAGAGTATCTCTGGAAACACCATATATTTT.

The chain recombines TRBV5-4 with TRBJ2-1; 8 bases map to TRBD1. J lost 7 bases, V lost 1 base, and 7 bases had no gene match. Germline loops: CDR1 SGHNT, CDR2 YYREEE (reference sequence). This CDR3 has 15 amino acids. The CDR3 DNA sequence: TGTGCCAGCAGCTTGAACCAGGGGGCGAGGAATGAGCAGTTCTTC. This codes for CASSLNQGARNEQFF.